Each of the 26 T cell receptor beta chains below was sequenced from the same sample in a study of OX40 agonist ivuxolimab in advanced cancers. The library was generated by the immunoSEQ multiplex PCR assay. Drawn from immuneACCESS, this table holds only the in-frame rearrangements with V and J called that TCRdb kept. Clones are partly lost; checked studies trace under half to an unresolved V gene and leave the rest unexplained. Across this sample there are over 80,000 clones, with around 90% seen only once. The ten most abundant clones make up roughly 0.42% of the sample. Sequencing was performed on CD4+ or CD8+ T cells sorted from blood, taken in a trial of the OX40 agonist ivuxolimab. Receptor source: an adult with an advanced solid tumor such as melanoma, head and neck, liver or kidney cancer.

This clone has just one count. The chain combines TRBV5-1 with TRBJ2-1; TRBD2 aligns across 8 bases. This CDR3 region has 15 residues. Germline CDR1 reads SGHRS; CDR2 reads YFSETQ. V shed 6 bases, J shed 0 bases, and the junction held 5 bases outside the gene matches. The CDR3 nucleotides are TGCGCCAGCACCATAGCGGGGAGCTCCTACAATGAGCAGTTCTTC. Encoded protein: CASTIAGSSYNEQFF. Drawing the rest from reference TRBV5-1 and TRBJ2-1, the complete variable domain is KAGVTQTPRYLIKTRGQQVTLSCSPISGHRSVSWYQQTPGQGLQFLFEYFSETQRNKGNFPGRFSGRQFSNSRSEMNVSTLELGDSALYLCASTIAGSSYNEQFFGPGTRLTVL.

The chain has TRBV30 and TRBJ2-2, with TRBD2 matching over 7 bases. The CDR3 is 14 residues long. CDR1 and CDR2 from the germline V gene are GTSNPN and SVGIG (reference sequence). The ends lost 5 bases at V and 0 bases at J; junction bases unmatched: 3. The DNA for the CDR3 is TGTGCCTGGGGCGGGGGACCGAACACCGGGGAGCTGTTTTTT. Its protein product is CAWGGGPNTGELFF.

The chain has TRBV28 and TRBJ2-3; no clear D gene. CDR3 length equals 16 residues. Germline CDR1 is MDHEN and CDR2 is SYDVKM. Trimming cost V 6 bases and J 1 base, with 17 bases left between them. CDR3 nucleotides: TGTGCCAGCAGCGGACCACATCAGGACCGCACAGATACGCAGTATTTT. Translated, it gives CASSGPHQDRTDTQYF.

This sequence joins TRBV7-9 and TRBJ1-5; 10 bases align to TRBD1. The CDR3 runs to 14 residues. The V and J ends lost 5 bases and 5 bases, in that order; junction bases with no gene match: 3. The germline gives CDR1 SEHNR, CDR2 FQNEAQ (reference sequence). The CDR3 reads CASSAGTGDQPQHF. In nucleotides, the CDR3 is TGTGCCAGCAGCGCCGGGACAGGGGATCAGCCCCAGCATTTT.

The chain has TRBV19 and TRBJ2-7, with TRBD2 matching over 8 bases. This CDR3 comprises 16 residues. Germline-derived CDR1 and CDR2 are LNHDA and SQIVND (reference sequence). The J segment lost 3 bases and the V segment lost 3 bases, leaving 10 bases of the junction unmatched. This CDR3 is CASSIGSGGRNYEQYF. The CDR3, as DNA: TGTGCCAGTAGTATTGGCAGCGGGGGCCGAAACTACGAGCAGTACTTC.

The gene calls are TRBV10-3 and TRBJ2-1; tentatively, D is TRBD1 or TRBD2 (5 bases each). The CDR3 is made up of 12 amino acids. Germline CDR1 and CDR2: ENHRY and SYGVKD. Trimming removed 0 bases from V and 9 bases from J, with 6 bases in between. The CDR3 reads CAISESGVEQFF. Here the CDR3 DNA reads TGTGCCATCAGTGAGTCGGGGGTTGAGCAGTTCTTC.

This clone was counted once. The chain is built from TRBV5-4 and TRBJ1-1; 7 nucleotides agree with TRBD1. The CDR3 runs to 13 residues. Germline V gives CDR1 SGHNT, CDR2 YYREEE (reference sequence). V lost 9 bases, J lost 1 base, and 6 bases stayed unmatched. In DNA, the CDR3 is TGTGCCATCAAACAGGGGCGGAACACTGAAGCTTTCTTT. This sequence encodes CAIKQGRNTEAFF.

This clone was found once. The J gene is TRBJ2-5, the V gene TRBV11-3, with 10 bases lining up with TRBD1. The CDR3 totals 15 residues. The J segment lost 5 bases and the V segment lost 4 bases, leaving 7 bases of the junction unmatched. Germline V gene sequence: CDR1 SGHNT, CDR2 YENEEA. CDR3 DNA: TGTGCCAGCAGCTCTGACAGGGGGCGCAGGGAGACCCAGTACTTC. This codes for CASSSDRGRRETQYF.

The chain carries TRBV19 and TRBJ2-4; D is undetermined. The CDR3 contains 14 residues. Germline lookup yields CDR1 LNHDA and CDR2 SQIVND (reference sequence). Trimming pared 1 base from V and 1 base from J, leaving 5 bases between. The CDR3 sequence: CASSIGEAKNIQYF. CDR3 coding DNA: TGTGCCAGTAGTATAGGTGAGGCCAAAAACATTCAGTACTTC.

Written as DNA, the CDR3 is TGTGCCAGCAGTCCCCCGTTTGCGACTAAAGAGACCCAGTACTTC. Protein: CASSPPFATKETQYF. This chain links TRBV27 with TRBJ2-5; maybe TRBD2 (5 bases). The CDR3 sequence is 15 residues long. In germline, CDR1 is MNHEY, CDR2 SMNVEV (reference sequence). V gave up 5 bases and J gave up 3 bases, with 16 bases separating them.

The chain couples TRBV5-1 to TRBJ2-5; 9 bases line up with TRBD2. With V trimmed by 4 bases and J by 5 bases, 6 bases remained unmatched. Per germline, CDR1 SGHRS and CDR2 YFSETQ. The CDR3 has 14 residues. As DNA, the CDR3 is TGCGCCAGCAGCCCCTCGGCGGGGGGGGAGACCCAGTACTTC. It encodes CASSPSAGGETQYF.

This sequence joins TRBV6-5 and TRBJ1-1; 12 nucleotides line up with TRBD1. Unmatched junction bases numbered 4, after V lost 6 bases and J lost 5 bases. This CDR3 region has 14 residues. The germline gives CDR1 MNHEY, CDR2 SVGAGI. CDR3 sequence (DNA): TGTGCCAGCAGCTGGGGACAGGGGGCGACTGAAGCTTTCTTT. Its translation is CASSWGQGATEAFF.

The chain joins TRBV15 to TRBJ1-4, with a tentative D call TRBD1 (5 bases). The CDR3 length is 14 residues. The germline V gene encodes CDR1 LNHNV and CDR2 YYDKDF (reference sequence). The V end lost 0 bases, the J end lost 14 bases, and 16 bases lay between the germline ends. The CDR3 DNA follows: TGTGCCACCAGCAGAGATCTGGCGGAAAGGGGCCTGTTTTTT. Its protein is CATSRDLAERGLFF.

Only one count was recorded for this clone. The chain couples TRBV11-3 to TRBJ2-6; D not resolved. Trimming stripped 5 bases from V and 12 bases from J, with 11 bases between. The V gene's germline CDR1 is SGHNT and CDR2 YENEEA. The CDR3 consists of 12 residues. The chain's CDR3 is CASSPSHVVLTF. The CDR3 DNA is TGTGCCAGCAGCCCGAGTCATGTCGTCCTGACTTTC.

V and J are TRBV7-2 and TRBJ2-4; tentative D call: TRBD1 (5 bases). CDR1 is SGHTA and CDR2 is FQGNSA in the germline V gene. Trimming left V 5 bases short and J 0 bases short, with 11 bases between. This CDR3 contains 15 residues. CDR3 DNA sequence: TGTGCCAGCAGCCCTGTCAGGGTAGCCAAAAACATTCAGTACTTC. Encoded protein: CASSPVRVAKNIQYF.

CDR3 coding DNA: TGTGCCAGCATTCCAGGGGACGTAAGCTCCTATAATTCACCCCTCCACTTT. Protein sequence: CASIPGDVSSYNSPLHF. The chain couples TRBV28 to TRBJ1-6; D possibly corresponds to TRBD1 (6 bases). The CDR3 sequence is 17 residues long. Trimming cost V 7 bases and J 0 bases, with 16 bases left between them. Germline V lookup: CDR1 MDHEN, CDR2 SYDVKM.

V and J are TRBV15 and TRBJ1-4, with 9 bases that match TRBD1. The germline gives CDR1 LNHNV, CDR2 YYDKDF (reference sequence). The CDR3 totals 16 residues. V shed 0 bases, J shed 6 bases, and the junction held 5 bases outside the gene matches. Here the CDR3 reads CATSRETGGRHEKLFF. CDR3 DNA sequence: TGTGCCACCAGCAGAGAAACAGGGGGCCGACATGAAAAACTGTTTTTT.

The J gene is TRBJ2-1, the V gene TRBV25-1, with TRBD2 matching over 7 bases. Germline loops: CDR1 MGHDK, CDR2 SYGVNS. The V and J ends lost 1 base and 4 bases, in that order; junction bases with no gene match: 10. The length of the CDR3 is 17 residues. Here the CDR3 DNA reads TGTGCCAGCAGTGAATCCCCCCCTAGCGGAGTTTACAATGAGCAGTTCTTC. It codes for CASSESPPSGVYNEQFF.

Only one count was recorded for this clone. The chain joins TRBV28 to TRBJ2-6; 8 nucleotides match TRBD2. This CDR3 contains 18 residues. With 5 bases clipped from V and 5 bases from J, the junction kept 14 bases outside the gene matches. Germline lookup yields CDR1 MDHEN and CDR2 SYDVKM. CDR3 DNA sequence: TGTGCCAGCAGTCCCGGCGGGGGGACCCGAACGTGGGCCAACGTCCTGACTTTC. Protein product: CASSPGGGTRTWANVLTF.

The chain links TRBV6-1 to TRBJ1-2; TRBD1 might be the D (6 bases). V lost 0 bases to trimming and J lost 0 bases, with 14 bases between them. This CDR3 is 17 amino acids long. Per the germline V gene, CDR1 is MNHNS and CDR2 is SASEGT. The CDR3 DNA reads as TGTGCCAGCAGTGAAGCGTTGGGGGCAGGGTCTAACTATGGCTACACCTTC. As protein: CASSEALGAGSNYGYTF.

CDR3 nucleotides: TGTGCCATCAGTGAGTCCGAAGGGGCGGAGACCCAGTACTTC. Translated, it gives CAISESEGAETQYF. V usage is TRBV10-3 and J usage is TRBJ2-5; D is perhaps TRBD1 (5 bases). V lost 0 bases, J lost 5 bases, and 10 bases lay in between. Germline-derived CDR1 and CDR2 are ENHRY and SYGVKD. The CDR3 has 14 amino acids.

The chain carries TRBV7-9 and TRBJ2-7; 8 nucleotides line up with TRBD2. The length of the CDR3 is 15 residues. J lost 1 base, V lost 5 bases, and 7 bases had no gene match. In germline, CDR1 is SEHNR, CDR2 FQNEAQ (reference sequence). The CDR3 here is CASSLGGARSYEQYF. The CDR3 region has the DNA TGTGCCAGCAGCCTCGGGGGGGCGAGGTCCTACGAGCAGTACTTC.

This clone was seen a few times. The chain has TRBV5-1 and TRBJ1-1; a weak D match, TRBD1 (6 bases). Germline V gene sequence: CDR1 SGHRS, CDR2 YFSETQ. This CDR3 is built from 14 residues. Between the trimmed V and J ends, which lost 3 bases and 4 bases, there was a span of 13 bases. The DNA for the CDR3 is TGCGCCAGCAGCTCGGGACAAGAGGGCACTGAAGCTTTCTTT. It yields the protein CASSSGQEGTEAFF.

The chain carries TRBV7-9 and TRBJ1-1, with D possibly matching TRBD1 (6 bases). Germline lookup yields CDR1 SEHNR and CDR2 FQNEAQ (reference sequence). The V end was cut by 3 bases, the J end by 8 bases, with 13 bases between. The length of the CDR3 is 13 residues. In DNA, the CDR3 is TGTGCCAGCAGCTTTGGTGAAGGGGGAGAAGCTTTCTTT. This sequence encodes CASSFGEGGEAFF.

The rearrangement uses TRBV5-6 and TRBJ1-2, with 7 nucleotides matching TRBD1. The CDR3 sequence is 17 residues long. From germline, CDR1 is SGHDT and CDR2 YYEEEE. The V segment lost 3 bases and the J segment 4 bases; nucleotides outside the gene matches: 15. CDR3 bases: TGTGCCAGCAGCTACTTACCCCAGGGGGACAGAGGCTATGGCTACACCTTC. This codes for CASSYLPQGDRGYGYTF.

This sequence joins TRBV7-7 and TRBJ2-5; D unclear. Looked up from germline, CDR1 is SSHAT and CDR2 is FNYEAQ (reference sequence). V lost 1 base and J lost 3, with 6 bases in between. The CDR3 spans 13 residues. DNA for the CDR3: TGTGCCAGCAGCTTAGGACCGAAAGAGACCCAGTACTTC. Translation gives CASSLGPKETQYF.